Reported below is one T cell receptor beta chain. Its antigen is as yet unknown. Sorting based on CD45RO/CCR7/CD25/CD127/CD95/CD27 separated CD4+ naive, central memory, regulatory and stem cell-like memory cells. In germline, CDR1 is LNHNV, CDR2 YYDKDF (reference sequence). Trimming left V 0 bases short and J 3 bases short, with 10 bases between. This CDR3 is built from 15 residues. The record originates from a study of beta chain features in type 1 diabetes. Study-level findings and limits: The naive, central memory and Treg TCRB repertoires of patients appeared to be more similar to one another than those of healthy donors.

Reverse transcription of all isolated RNA meant that expressed TCRB transcripts were sequenced. This table comes from immunoSEQ multiplex PCR, and its TCRdb copy is limited to in-frame clones, with some not included. In the table there are hundreds of thousands of clones, roughly 16% of which are singletons. The receptor's source is a man between 18 and 35 years old in good health. Sequenced input: naive CD4+ T cells from blood. The chain links TRBV15 to TRBJ2-3, with D unclear. The CDR3 coding sequence is TGTGCCACCAGCAGAGAGGGGTCGGATACAGATACGCAGTATTTT. Translated, it gives CATSREGSDTDTQYF.